This is a list of T cell receptor beta chains from one sample in a study of shared clonotypes between healthy human individuals. Generated by immunoSEQ multiplex PCR, the TCRdb table keeps only in-frame clones and is missing some. Of roughly 2,000,000 clones in the sample, roughly 95% are singletons; the top ten hold around 1.8%. Material for sequencing was naive CD8+ T cells from PBMCs. The source is a man younger than 35 in good health. Some clones in this sample may be carry-over from other donors' samples. CDR3s include the opening cysteine and the closing phenylalanine or tryptophan. Fields, in order: D gene, V gene, clone size, J gene, CDR3 protein, CDR3 DNA. A D gene is named only where the DNA matches it firmly. Rows may omit the clone size; those that give it use once, few, many or a size class.

d_gene: NA
v_gene: TRBV7-9
abundance: NA
j_gene: TRBJ2-3
CDR3aa: CASSSVGSPADTQYF
CDR3nt: TGTGCCAGCAGCTCAGTAGGATCCCCCGCAGATACGCAGTATTTT

d_gene: NA
v_gene: TRBV6-5
abundance: NA
j_gene: TRBJ1-1
CDR3aa: CASSSSRWGRTEAFF
CDR3nt: TGTGCCAGCAGCTCCTCTCGCTGGGGACGAACTGAAGCTTTCTTT

d_gene: NA
v_gene: TRBV15
abundance: NA
j_gene: TRBJ2-1
CDR3aa: CATSAGRGAYNEQFF
CDR3nt: TGTGCCACCAGCGCGGGGAGGGGGGCCTACAATGAGCAGTTCTTC

d_gene: TRBD2
v_gene: TRBV10-1
abundance: NA
j_gene: TRBJ2-1
CDR3aa: CASSESRVAASGRNEQFF
CDR3nt: TGCGCCAGCAGTGAGTCAAGAGTGGCGGCTAGCGGGAGGAATGAGCAGTTCTTC

d_gene: TRBD1
v_gene: TRBV11-2
abundance: NA
j_gene: TRBJ2-4
CDR3aa: CASTRRAGGELAKNIQYF
CDR3nt: TGTGCCAGCACCCGGCGGGCAGGGGGTGAACTAGCCAAAAACATTCAGTACTTC

d_gene: NA
v_gene: TRBV13
abundance: few
j_gene: TRBJ1-3
CDR3aa: CASSLTPTGNTIYF
CDR3nt: TGTGCCAGCAGCTTAACTCCGACAGGAAACACCATATATTTT

d_gene: TRBD2
v_gene: TRBV7-9
abundance: NA
j_gene: TRBJ2-1
CDR3aa: CASSSGTSGRAKWLEQFF
CDR3nt: TGTGCCAGCAGTTCTGGGACTAGCGGGAGGGCCAAATGGTTGGAGCAGTTCTTC

d_gene: NA
v_gene: TRBV7-9
abundance: NA
j_gene: TRBJ2-3
CDR3aa: CASSLVSKADTQYF
CDR3nt: TGTGCCAGCAGCTTAGTTTCCAAGGCAGATACGCAGTATTTT

d_gene: TRBD1
v_gene: TRBV28
abundance: NA
j_gene: TRBJ2-7
CDR3aa: CASSPTGSPYEQYF
CDR3nt: TGTGCCAGCAGTCCGACAGGGTCTCCCTACGAGCAGTACTTC

d_gene: NA
v_gene: TRBV28
abundance: few
j_gene: TRBJ1-1
CDR3aa: CASSLIAGGNTEAFF
CDR3nt: TGTGCCAGCAGTTTAATTGCAGGTGGGAACACTGAAGCTTTCTTT

d_gene: NA
v_gene: TRBV7-3
abundance: NA
j_gene: TRBJ2-6
CDR3aa: CASSLKSGANVLTF
CDR3nt: TGTGCCAGCAGCTTAAAATCTGGGGCCAACGTCCTGACTTTC

d_gene: TRBD1
v_gene: TRBV6-6
abundance: NA
j_gene: TRBJ1-2
CDR3aa: CASRGTDAFHYGYTF
CDR3nt: TGTGCCAGCAGGGGGACAGACGCATTTCACTATGGCTACACCTTC